The rows below give T cell receptor beta chains drawn from one sample of a study of blood T cell repertoires in COVID-19. Data came from immunoSEQ multiplex PCR; TCRdb stores just in-frame clones and leaves some out. The data hold 200,000 to 250,000 clones, with roughly 80% observed a single time. Sequencing was carried out using peripheral blood. The receptors here all came from a woman of 80 years or more with active or convalescent COVID-19. Each CDR3 is given with its conserved first and last residue. D genes are given only for firm matches. Rows may omit the clone size; those that give it use once, few, many or a size class.

v_call,cdr3_length,j_call,clone_size,d_call,cdr3_nt,cdr3_aa
TRBV6-5,13,TRBJ1-2,-,-,TGTGCCAGCAGCCCCCCGGGGGGTTATGGCTACACCTTC,CASSPPGGYGYTF
TRBV11-3,15,TRBJ2-7,-,-,TGTGCCAGCAGCTACCTGGGGCTGGGCTCCTACGAGCAGTACTTC,CASSYLGLGSYEQYF
TRBV14,14,TRBJ2-3,-,-,TGTGCCAGCAGCCAAGTCTGGACAGCCTATACGCAGTATTTT,CASSQVWTAYTQYF
TRBV7-2,15,TRBJ1-3,once,-,TGTGCCAGCAGCTTAGGCCACGGCTCTGGAAACACCATATATTTT,CASSLGHGSGNTIYF
TRBV30,16,TRBJ1-2,-,TRBD1,TGTGCCTGGAGATATCCCAGGGGGGTAGTGCGGTATGGCTACACCTTC,CAWRYPRGVVRYGYTF
TRBV27,14,TRBJ2-7,-,-,TGTGCCAGCAGTCGACAGAGGAGCTCCTACGAGCAGTACTTC,CASSRQRSSYEQYF
TRBV28,13,TRBJ2-5,few,-,TGTGCCAGCGGACGTAGACAGCAAGAGACCCAGTACTTC,CASGRRQQETQYF
TRBV4-2,14,TRBJ2-7,-,-,TGTGCCAGCAGCCAAGATATACAGGCCTACGAGCAGTACTTC,CASSQDIQAYEQYF
TRBV9,16,TRBJ2-7,-,TRBD2,TGTGCCAGCAGCGCAGGACTAGCGGGGGCCTCCTACGAGCAGTACTTC,CASSAGLAGASYEQYF
TRBV6-5,15,TRBJ1-5,-,-,TGTGCCAGCACCAGCACGGGGGAGGGCAATCAGCCCCAGCATTTT,CASTSTGEGNQPQHF
TRBV11-3,15,TRBJ2-7,-,TRBD1,TGTGCCAGCAGCTTAGAGGTAGGGGGCCCCTACGAGCAGTACTTC,CASSLEVGGPYEQYF
TRBV18,12,TRBJ2-5,-,-,TGTGCCAGCTCACCAGCGGAAGAGACCCAGTACTTC,CASSPAEETQYF
TRBV5-1,16,TRBJ2-1,few,TRBD2,TGCGCCAGCAGCTTGGGGTCCGGGGGGGCCCTTGATGAGCAGTTCTTC,CASSLGSGGALDEQFF
TRBV9,17,TRBJ2-2,-,-,TGTGCCAGCAGCCCACCCCCAGGGAAACATAACACCGGGGAGCTGTTTTTT,CASSPPPGKHNTGELFF
TRBV10-1,17,TRBJ1-5,-,TRBD1,TGCGCCAGCAGTGAGAGGGGGGACAGTACTAACAATCAGCCCCAGCATTTT,CASSERGDSTNNQPQHF
TRBV28,13,TRBJ1-2,-,-,TGTGCCAGCAGTTTACCAGGGCACTATGGCTACACCTTC,CASSLPGHYGYTF
TRBV7-2,14,TRBJ2-3,-,-,TGTGCCAGCATCCCCACCCGGGGCACAGATACGCAGTATTTT,CASIPTRGTDTQYF
TRBV3-1/TRBV3-2,16,TRBJ2-5,-,-,TGTGCCAGCAGCCTCCTTGGGGCGGGAATCGGAGAGACCCAGTACTTC,CASSLLGAGIGETQYF
TRBV7-2,16,TRBJ2-3,-,-,TGTGCCAGCAGCTTAGGTTCTAAATCTAGCACAGATACGCAGTATTTT,CASSLGSKSSTDTQYF
TRBV9,13,TRBJ2-2,-,-,TGTGCCAGCAGCGTATCTTCGTCCGGGGAGCTGTTTTTT,CASSVSSSGELFF
TRBV7-9,17,TRBJ1-3,-,TRBD1,TGTGCCAGCAGCTTGGAGGGACAACAGGGGTCTGGAAACACCATATATTTT,CASSLEGQQGSGNTIYF
TRBV28,12,TRBJ2-3,-,TRBD1,TGTGCCAGCAGTTTAAGGGACAGGACTCGGGATTTT,CASSLRDRTRDF
TRBV10-3,10,TRBJ2-1,-,-,TGTGCCGCGGGGGCCAATGAGCAGTTCTTC,CAAGANEQFF
TRBV18,13,TRBJ1-5,-,-,TGTGCCAGCTCAATCGATTGGGCAGTGGCCCAGCATTTT,CASSIDWAVAQHF
TRBV5-1,16,TRBJ2-1,-,TRBD2,TGCGCCAGCAGCTTGCCAGCGGGGGGCTCCTACAATGAGCAGTTCTTC,CASSLPAGGSYNEQFF
TRBV12-3/TRBV12-4,12,TRBJ1-2,-,-,TGTGCCACCAGGTGGGGCACCTATGGCTACACCTTC,CATRWGTYGYTF
TRBV30,17,TRBJ2-1,-,TRBD2,TGTGCCTGGAGTGCCCCTAGAGCGGGGGACTCCTACAATGAGCAGTTCTTC,CAWSAPRAGDSYNEQFF
TRBV2,15,TRBJ2-7,-,TRBD2,TGTGCCAGCAATGTCGAGGTCGCGGGGGGGTTCGAGCAGTACTTC,CASNVEVAGGFEQYF
TRBV2,14,TRBJ2-5,-,TRBD2,TGTGCCACCGGACTAGCGGGAGTCCAAGAGACCCAGTACTTC,CATGLAGVQETQYF
TRBV12-3/TRBV12-4,13,TRBJ2-5,once,-,TGTGCCAGCAGTTTGATCGGGGTCAGGACCCAGTACTTC,CASSLIGVRTQYF
TRBV7-9,16,TRBJ2-1,-,TRBD2,TGTGCCAGCAGCTTAGGGGGCGGGAGGGCCCACAATGAGCAGTTCTTC,CASSLGGGRAHNEQFF
TRBV6-5,13,TRBJ2-3,-,TRBD1,TGTGCCAGCAGACCCAGGGGGACAGATACGCAGTATTTT,CASRPRGTDTQYF
TRBV7-9,13,TRBJ2-7,few,TRBD1,TGTGCCAGCACCCGGACAGGATTAAACGAGCAGTACTTC,CASTRTGLNEQYF
TRBV7-2,17,TRBJ2-5,-,TRBD1,TGTGCCAGCAGCTCGGGACAGCCCAACCAACTCCAAGAGACCCAGTACTTC,CASSSGQPNQLQETQYF
TRBV9,13,TRBJ1-1,once,-,TGTGCCAGCAGCGTAGTACGGGGGACTGAAGCTTTCTTT,CASSVVRGTEAFF
TRBV6-5,15,TRBJ1-1,-,-,TGTGCCAGCAGTTCCCGGGCGCGGGGATACGCTGAAGCTTTCTTT,CASSSRARGYAEAFF
TRBV7-3,16,TRBJ2-1,few,-,TGTGCCAGCAGCGAAAGGGGGACCCAGCTTGGTCATGAGCAGTTCTTC,CASSERGTQLGHEQFF
TRBV19,16,TRBJ1-3,-,-,TGTGCCAGTAGTCCGATGGGGGCCTCCTCTGGAAACACCATATATTTT,CASSPMGASSGNTIYF
TRBV5-1,17,TRBJ1-4,once,-,TGCGCCAGCAGCCCCTCGTCACAGGGAAGGTCTAATGAAAAACTGTTTTTT,CASSPSSQGRSNEKLFF
TRBV5-1,17,TRBJ1-1,-,-,TGCGCCAGCAGCTTGGGGAGCGGAATTGGAAAGACCACTGAAGCTTTCTTT,CASSLGSGIGKTTEAFF
TRBV11-2,15,TRBJ2-1,-,-,TGTGCCAGCAGCTCAGGGGTTAAGACACACAATGAGCAGTTCTTC,CASSSGVKTHNEQFF
TRBV7-9,13,TRBJ2-3,few,-,TGTGCCAGCAGCTTATTCAACACAGATACGCAGTATTTT,CASSLFNTDTQYF
TRBV7-9,17,TRBJ1-4,-,-,TGTGCCAGCACCACCCAGAAGGGGCCTGCAACTAATGAAAAACTGTTTTTT,CASTTQKGPATNEKLFF
TRBV7-9,15,TRBJ1-5,-,TRBD1,TGTGCCAGCAGCTTAGGGACAGGACTTGATCAGCCCCAGCATTTT,CASSLGTGLDQPQHF
TRBV7-3,13,TRBJ2-7,-,-,TGTGCCAGCAGCAACCAGCAGGGGTCCGAGCAGTACTTC,CASSNQQGSEQYF
TRBV7-2,15,TRBJ2-1,-,-,TGTGCCAGCAGCTTGATGGGCGGGGCGTACAATGAGCAGTTCTTC,CASSLMGGAYNEQFF
TRBV5-5,12,TRBJ2-1,-,-,TGTGCCAGCAGCCTTTGGGGCCCTGAGCAGTTCTTC,CASSLWGPEQFF
TRBV7-3,17,TRBJ2-1,-,TRBD2,TGTGCCAGCAGCTTAAGTAGCGGGGCCCGCTCCTACAATGAGCAGTTCTTC,CASSLSSGARSYNEQFF
TRBV6-5,12,TRBJ1-6,-,-,TGTGCCAGCAGAGCGCGAAATTCACCCCTCCACTTT,CASRARNSPLHF
TRBV19,14,TRBJ2-5,-,-,TGTGCCAGTAGTACGCCAGGGCGCCAAGAGACCCAGTACTTC,CASSTPGRQETQYF